This entry lists 5 T cell receptor beta chains sequenced from one sample in a study of cytomegalovirus exposure and HLA in healthy donors. Vbeta (60) and Jbeta (13) primers were used in the PCR. Measured with immunoSEQ multiplex PCR; TCRdb has only the in-frame clones, and not every one. The sample has 150,000 to 200,000 clones, roughly four fifths seen once. Material: PBMCs. These receptors came from a woman aged 25 to 45 in good health and CMV-seropositive.

This chain joins TRBV2 and TRBJ2-6, with a weak D call TRBD2 (5 bases). In germline, CDR1 is SNHLY, CDR2 FYNNEI. CDR3 length: 15 residues. The ends were cut back, 8 bases at V and 0 bases at J, with 11 bases in the middle. CDR3: CASQTTSSGANVLTF. The CDR3 nucleotides read TGTGCCAGCCAGACAACTAGCTCTGGGGCCAACGTCCTGACTTTC. Drawing the rest from reference TRBV2 and TRBJ2-6, the complete variable domain is EPEVTQTPSHQVTQMGQEVILRCVPISNHLYFYWYRQILGQKVEFLVSFYNNEISEKSEIFDDQFSVERPDGSNFTLKIRSTKLEDSAMYFCASQTTSSGANVLTFGAGSRLTVL.

This chain joins TRBV27 and TRBJ2-1; TRBD2 agrees at 13 bases. Germline V CDR1 and CDR2: MNHEY, SMNVEV (reference sequence). The CDR3 is made up of 18 amino acids. V was clipped by 5 bases and J by 5 bases; unmatched bases: 12. This CDR3 reads CASSPHSLTSGGDNEQFF. In DNA, the CDR3 is TGTGCCAGCAGTCCGCACTCTTTAACTAGCGGGGGGGACAATGAGCAGTTCTTC.

The chain employs TRBV14 and TRBJ2-5; unclear D gene. Per the germline V gene, CDR1 is SGHDN and CDR2 is FVKESK. CDR3 size: 17 residues. Trimming shortened V by 1 base and J by 2 bases, and 17 bases separated the two germline ends. In nucleotides, the CDR3 is TGTGCCAGCAGCCAAGTCGGTACCGGGTACTATCAAGAGACCCAGTACTTC. Protein sequence: CASSQVGTGYYQETQYF.

The gene calls are TRBV27 and TRBJ2-7; 9 nucleotides agree with TRBD2. Germline CDR1 reads MNHEY; CDR2 reads SMNVEV (reference sequence). CDR3 size: 14 residues. The trim removed 2 bases at V and 5 bases at J, leaving 4 bases unmatched. CDR3 loop: CASSLAGGKNEQYF. The DNA of the CDR3 is TGTGCCAGCAGTTTAGCGGGGGGGAAAAACGAGCAGTACTTC.

The genes are TRBV7-6 and TRBJ2-2; a weak D match, TRBD1 (5 bases). Deletions cut 5 bases from V and 3 bases from J, with 13 bases between. The length of the CDR3 is 15 residues. Germline-derived CDR1 and CDR2 are SGHVS and FNYEAQ. The CDR3 loop is CASSLRQQDTGELFF. DNA of the CDR3: TGTGCCAGCAGCCTGCGACAGCAAGACACCGGGGAGCTGTTTTTT.